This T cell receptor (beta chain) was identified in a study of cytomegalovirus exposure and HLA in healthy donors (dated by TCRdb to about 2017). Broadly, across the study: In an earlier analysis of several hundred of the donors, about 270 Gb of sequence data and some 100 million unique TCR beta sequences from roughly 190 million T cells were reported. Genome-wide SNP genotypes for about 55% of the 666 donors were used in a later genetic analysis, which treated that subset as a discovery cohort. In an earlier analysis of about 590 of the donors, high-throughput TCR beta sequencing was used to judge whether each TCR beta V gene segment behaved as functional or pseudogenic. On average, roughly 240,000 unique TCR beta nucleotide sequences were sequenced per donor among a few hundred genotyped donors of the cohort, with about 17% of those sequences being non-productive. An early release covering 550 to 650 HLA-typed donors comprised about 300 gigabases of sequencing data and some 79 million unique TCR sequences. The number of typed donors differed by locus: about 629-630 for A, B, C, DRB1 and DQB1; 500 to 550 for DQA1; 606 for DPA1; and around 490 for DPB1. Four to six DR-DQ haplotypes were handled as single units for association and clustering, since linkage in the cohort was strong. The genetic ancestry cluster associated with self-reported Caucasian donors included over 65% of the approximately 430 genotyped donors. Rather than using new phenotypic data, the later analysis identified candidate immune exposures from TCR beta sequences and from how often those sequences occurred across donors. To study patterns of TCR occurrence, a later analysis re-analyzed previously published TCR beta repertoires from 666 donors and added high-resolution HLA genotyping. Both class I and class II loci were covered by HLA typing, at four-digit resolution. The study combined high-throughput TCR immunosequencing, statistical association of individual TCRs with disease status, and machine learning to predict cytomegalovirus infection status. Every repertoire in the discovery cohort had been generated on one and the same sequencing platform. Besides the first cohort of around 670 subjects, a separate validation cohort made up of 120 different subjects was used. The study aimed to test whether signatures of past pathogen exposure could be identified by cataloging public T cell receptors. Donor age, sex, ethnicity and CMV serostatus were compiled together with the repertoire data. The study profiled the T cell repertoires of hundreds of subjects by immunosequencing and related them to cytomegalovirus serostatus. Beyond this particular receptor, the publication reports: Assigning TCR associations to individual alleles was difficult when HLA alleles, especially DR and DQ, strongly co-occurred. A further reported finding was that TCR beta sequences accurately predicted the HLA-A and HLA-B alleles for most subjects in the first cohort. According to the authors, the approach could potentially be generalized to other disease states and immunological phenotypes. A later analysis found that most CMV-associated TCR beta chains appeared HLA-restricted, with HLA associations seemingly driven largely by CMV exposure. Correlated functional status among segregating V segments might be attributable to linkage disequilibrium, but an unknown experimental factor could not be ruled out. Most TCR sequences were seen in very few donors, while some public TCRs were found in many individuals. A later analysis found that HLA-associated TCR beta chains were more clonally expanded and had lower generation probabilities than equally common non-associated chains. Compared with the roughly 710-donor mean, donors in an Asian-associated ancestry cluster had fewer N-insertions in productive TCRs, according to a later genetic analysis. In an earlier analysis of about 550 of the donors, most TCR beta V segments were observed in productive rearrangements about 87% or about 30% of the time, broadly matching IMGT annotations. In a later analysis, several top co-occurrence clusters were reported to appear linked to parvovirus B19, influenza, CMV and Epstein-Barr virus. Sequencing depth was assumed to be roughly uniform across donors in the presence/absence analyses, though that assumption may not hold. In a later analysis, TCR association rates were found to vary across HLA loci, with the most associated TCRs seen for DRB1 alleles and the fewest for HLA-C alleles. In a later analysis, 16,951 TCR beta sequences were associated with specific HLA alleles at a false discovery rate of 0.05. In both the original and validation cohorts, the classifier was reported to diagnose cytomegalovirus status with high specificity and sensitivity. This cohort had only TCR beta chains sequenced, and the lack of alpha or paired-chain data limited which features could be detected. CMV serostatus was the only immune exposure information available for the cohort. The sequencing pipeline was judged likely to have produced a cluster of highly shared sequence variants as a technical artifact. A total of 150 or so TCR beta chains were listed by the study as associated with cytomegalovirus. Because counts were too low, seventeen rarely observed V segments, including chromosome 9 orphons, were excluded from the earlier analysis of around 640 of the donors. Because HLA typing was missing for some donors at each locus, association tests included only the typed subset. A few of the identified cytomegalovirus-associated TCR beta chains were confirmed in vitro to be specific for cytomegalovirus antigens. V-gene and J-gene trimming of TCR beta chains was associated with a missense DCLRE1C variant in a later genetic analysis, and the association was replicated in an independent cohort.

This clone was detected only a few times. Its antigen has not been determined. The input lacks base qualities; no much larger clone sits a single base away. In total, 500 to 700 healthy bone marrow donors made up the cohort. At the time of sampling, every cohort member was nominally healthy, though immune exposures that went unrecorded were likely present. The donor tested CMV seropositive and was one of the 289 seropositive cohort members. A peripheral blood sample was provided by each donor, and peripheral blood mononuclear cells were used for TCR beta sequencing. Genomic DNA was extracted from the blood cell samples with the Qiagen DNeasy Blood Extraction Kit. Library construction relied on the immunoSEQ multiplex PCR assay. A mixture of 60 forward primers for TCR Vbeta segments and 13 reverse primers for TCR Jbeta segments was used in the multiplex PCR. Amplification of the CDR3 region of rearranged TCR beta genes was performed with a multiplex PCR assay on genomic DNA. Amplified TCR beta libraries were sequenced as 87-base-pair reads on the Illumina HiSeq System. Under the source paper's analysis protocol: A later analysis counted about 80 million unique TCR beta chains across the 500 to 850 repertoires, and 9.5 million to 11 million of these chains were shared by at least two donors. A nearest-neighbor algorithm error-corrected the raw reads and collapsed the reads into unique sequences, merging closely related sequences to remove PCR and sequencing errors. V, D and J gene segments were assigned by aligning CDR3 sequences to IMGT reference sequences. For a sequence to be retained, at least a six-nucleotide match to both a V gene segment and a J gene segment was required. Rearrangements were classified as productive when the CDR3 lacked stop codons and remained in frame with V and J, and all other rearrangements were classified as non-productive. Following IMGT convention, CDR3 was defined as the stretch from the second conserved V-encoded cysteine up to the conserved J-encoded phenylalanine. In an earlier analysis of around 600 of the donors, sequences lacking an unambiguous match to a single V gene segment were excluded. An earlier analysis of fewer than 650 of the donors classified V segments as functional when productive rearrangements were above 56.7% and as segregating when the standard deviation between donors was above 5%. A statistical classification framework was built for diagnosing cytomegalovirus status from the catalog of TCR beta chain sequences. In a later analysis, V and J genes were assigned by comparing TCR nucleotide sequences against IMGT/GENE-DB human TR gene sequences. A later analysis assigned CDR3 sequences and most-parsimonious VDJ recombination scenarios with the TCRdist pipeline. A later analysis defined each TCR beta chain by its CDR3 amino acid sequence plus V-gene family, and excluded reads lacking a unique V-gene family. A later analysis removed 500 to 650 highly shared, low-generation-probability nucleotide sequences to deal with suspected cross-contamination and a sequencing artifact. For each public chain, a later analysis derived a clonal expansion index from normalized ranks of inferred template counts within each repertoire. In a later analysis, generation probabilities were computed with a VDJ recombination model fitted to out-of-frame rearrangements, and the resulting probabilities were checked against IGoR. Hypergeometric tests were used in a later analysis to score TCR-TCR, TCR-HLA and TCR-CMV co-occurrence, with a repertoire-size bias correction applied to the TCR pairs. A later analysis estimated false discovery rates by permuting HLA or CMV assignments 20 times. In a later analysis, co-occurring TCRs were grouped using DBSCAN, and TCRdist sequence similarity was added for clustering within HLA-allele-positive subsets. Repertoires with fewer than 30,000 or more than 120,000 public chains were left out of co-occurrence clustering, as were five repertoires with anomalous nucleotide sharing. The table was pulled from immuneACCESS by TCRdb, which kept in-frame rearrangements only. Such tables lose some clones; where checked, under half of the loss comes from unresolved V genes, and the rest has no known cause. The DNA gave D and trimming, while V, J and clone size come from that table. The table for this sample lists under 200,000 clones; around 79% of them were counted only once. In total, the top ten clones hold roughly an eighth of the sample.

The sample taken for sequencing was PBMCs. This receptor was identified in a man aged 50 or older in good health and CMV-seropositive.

The CDR3 has the sequence CASSRGGGGESEQYF. The nucleotides are TGTGCCAGCAGCCGCGGGGGCGGGGGGGAGAGCGAGCAGTACTTC. The chain couples TRBV5-4 to TRBJ2-7; 9 middle bases align to TRBD2. Compared with germline, V lacks 4 bases and J lacks 6 bases; bases without a gene match: 11. Taken from cysteine to phenylalanine, the CDR3 has 15 residues. Of the read, only the CDR3 DNA is kept; its 45 bases are in frame from base 1. Sequences SGHNT (CDR1) and YYREEE (CDR2) are obtained from the germline V gene (reference sequence).